One sample yielded the 7 T cell receptor beta chains listed below, sequenced in a study of T cell clonality in common variable immunodeficiency. Produced via immunoSEQ multiplex PCR; TCRdb's table is partial and in-frame only. The sample has some 30,000 clones, none seen only once; the top ten hold 3.5% to 4.5%. Sequencing used peripheral blood mononuclear cells. The receptors originated from a person aged 18-70 years in good health.

This clone was seen only a few times. The read ends 3 residues early relative to the CDR3; the germline J gene fills the gap. The gene calls are TRBV7-2 and TRBJ1-5, with D possibly being TRBD1 (6 bases). Germline CDR1 SGHTA, CDR2 FQGNSA. Trimming removed 5 bases from V and 4 bases from J, with 12 bases in between. The CDR3 extends over 14 amino acids. Here the CDR3 reads CASSPRGYNQPQHF. Incomplete CDR3 DNA: TGTGCCAGCAGCCCCAGGGGATATAATCAGCCC.

In this sample, this clone turned up many times. The CDR3 end is not reached by the read, which stops 3 residues before it; the germline J gene fills it in. The V and J genes are TRBV7-2 and TRBJ2-1; maybe TRBD1 (5 bases). The ends were cut back, 1 base at V and 9 bases at J, with 16 bases in the middle. Germline V gene data show CDR1 as SGHTA and CDR2 as FQGNSA. The CDR3 runs 15 residues. The covered CDR3 bases are TGTGCCAGCAGCTTAGGGGTCAGGGAATATGGTGAG. It specifies CASSLGVREYGE. The whole CDR3 protein reads CASSLGVREYGEQFF.

This clone was found many times. The observed sequence ends 3 residues before the CDR3 terminus, with the missing tail filled in from the germline J gene. The V gene is TRBV19, the J gene TRBJ2-1; 10 positions agree with TRBD2. Germline V lookup: CDR1 LNHDA, CDR2 SQIVND (reference sequence). This CDR3 spans 15 amino acids. The V and J ends lost 6 bases and 7 bases, in that order; junction bases with no gene match: 9. CDR3 bases read: TGTGCCAGTAGACTACTAGCGGGGTCTGGGAATGAG. The encoded protein is CASRLLAGSGNE. The complete CDR3 sequence is CASRLLAGSGNEQFF.

The CDR3 bases that were read are TGTGCCAGCAGACCCGGGACAGCCGAA. Residues: CASRPGTAE. In full, the CDR3 reads CASRPGTAEAFF. The chain employs TRBV7-9 and TRBJ1-1, with TRBD1 matching 7 bases. From the germline J gene comes the end of the CDR3, since the read stops 3 residues before it. The CDR3 consists of 12 residues. Germline V gene sequence: CDR1 SEHNR, CDR2 FQNEAQ (reference sequence).

This clone was recorded many times. The CDR3 end falls 3 residues outside the read, so it is completed with the germline J gene. This chain links TRBV30 with TRBJ2-6, with D possibly TRBD1 on 6 matching bases. The V end lost 5 bases, the J end lost 0 bases, and 14 bases lay between the germline ends. The CDR3 runs 16 residues. Germline V gives CDR1 GTSNPN, CDR2 SVGIG (reference sequence). The CDR3 spells CAWGTGISSGANVLTF. CDR3 bases read: TGTGCCTGGGGAACAGGGATTAGCTCTGGGGCCAACGTC.

This clone was counted ten times or more. The read gets to within 3 residues of the CDR3 end, and the germline J gene fills in the rest. The rearrangement uses TRBV30 and TRBJ2-1; a weak D match, TRBD1 (5 bases). Germline V gene data show CDR1 as GTSNPN and CDR2 as SVGIG (reference sequence). The V end lost 5 bases, the J end lost 5 bases, and 13 bases lay between the germline ends. This CDR3 contains 13 residues. The CDR3 is CAWGRGRDNEQFF. The CDR3 DNA, read in part, is TGTGCCTGGGGAAGGGGAAGGGACAATGAG.

This clone has a count of ten or more. The CDR3 end is not reached by the read, which stops 3 residues before it; the germline J gene fills it in. V gene TRBV7-9 combines with J gene TRBJ2-3; no clear D gene. The V gene's germline CDR1 is SEHNR and CDR2 FQNEAQ (reference sequence). Trimming pared 5 bases from V and 0 bases from J, leaving 9 bases between. This CDR3 has 14 residues. CDR3 sequence reads: CASSPQTSTDTQYF. The part of the CDR3 DNA that was read is TGTGCCAGCAGCCCCCAGACAAGCACAGATACG.